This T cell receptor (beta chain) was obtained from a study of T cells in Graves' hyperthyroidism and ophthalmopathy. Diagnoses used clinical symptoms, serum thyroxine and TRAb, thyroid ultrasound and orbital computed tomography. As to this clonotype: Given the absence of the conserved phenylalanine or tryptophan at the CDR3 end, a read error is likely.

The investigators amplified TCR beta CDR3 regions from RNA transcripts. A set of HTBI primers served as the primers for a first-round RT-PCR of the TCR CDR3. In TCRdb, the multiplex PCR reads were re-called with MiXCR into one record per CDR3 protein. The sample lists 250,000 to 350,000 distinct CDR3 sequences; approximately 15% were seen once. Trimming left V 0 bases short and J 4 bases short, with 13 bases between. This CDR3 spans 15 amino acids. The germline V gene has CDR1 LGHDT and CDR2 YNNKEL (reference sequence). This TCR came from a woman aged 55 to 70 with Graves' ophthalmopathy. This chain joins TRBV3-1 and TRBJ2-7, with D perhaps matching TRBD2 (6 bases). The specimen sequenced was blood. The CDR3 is CASSQESSSVYEQYL. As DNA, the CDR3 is TGTGCCAGCAGCCAAGAATCTTCTAGCGTTTACGAGCAGTACCTC.